The rows below give T cell receptor beta chains drawn from one sample of a study of Graves' ophthalmopathy and Graves' hyperthyroidism. Each CDR3 protein gets one entry after TCRdb re-called the multiplex PCR reads with MiXCR. This sample carries 170,000 or so distinct CDR3 sequences, over 35% of them seen once, and the ten largest clones take under 7%. The sequenced material came from peripheral blood. These receptors were collected from a woman aged 35 to 49 with Graves' ophthalmopathy. The CDR3 runs from the conserved cysteine through the conserved F or W. The order of the fields is clone size, D gene, J gene, V gene, CDR3 protein, CDR3 DNA. D genes are given only for firm matches. Expanded clones get a size class; other rows say once, few or many, or leave the size out.

many	TRBD1	TRBJ1-2	TRBV19	CASSPGTGESYGYTF	TGTGCCAGTAGTCCTGGGACAGGGGAGAGCTATGGCTACACCTTC
many	-	TRBJ2-6	TRBV11-2	CASSLGGTSGANVLTF	TGTGCCAGCAGCTTAGGAGGGACCTCTGGGGCCAACGTCCTGACTTTC
many	TRBD1	TRBJ2-7	TRBV12-3/TRBV12-4	CASSYGTGYEQYF	TGTGCCAGCAGTTACGGGACAGGCTACGAGCAGTACTTC
many	-	TRBJ2-7	TRBV28	CASIDQSSYEQYF	TGTGCCAGCATTGACCAAAGCTCCTACGAGCAGTACTTC
many	TRBD1	TRBJ1-2	TRBV2	CASIQEGQGALGYTF	TGTGCCAGCATCCAGGAGGGACAGGGGGCATTAGGCTACACCTTC
-	-	TRBJ1-1	TRBV7-3	CASSLTLRTEAFF	TGTGCCAGCAGCTTAACGTTGAGGACTGAAGCTTTCTTT
many	-	TRBJ1-2	TRBV12-3/TRBV12-4	CASSLAIDGYTF	TGTGCCAGCAGTTTAGCAATCGATGGCTACACCTTC
few	TRBD1	TRBJ1-2	TRBV6-2/TRBV6-3	CASSLTSPDRDYGYTF	TGTGCCAGCAGTCTTACTTCTCCGGACAGGGACTATGGCTACACCTTC
-	TRBD1	TRBJ2-7	TRBV20-1	CSAREGGPDRVRYF	TGCAGTGCTAGAGAGGGGGGCCCGGACAGGGTTCGGTACTTC
-	TRBD1	TRBJ2-5	TRBV7-2	CASTGQGRETQYF	TGTGCCAGCACCGGACAGGGGAGGGAGACCCAGTACTTC
-	-	TRBJ2-7	TRBV12-3/TRBV12-4	CASSFGALGYEQYF	TGTGCCAGCAGTTTCGGAGCACTTGGCTACGAGCAGTACTTC